Below, one TCR beta chain is given with its context. The authors carried out high-throughput sequencing of TCR beta. They applied it to CD8+ and CD4+ T cells obtained from blood. It was negative isolation that provided the CD8+ and CD4+ T cells, whereas TEMRA cells were enriched by FACS. These data are taken from a study of CD8 T cells in Susac syndrome. Background on the study: When blood was collected, patients with Susac syndrome were therapy-naive, were taking corticosteroids, or were receiving intravenous immunoglobulin alone.

Reverse transcription used about 0.45 to 1 ug RNA and random hexamers. TCRdb analysed the immunoSEQ multiplex PCR reads with MiXCR anew, one entry per CDR3 protein. In the table there are tens of thousands of distinct CDR3 sequences, about 95% of which are singletons. CDR1 is GTSNPN and CDR2 is SVGIG in the germline V gene (reference sequence). The CDR3 length is 16 residues. Between the trimmed V and J ends, which lost 0 bases and 0 bases, there was a span of 9 bases. The chain carries TRBV30 and TRBJ2-6; possible D gene TRBD2, 5 bases. The receptor comes from a human donor with Susac syndrome. The specimen sequenced was CD8+ T cells from PBMCs. The CDR3 DNA reads as TGTGCCTGGAGTGTCGACTATTACTCTGGGGCCAACGTCCTGACTTTC. Translating gives CAWSVDYYSGANVLTF.